This is a list of T cell receptor beta chains from one sample in a study of blood T cell repertoires in COVID-19. This table comes from immunoSEQ multiplex PCR, and its TCRdb copy is limited to in-frame clones, with some not included. The sample shows around 250,000 clones, around nine tenths of them seen only once. Sequences were obtained from PBMCs or T cells enriched from blood (not recorded which). These TCRs come from a woman between 45 and 65 years old who had recovered from COVID-19. The CDR3 runs from the conserved cysteine through the conserved F or W. The order of the fields is CDR3 DNA, CDR3 protein, V gene, D gene, J gene, clone size. D genes are given only for firm matches. Size is omitted from some rows. Given values are once, few, many or a class for expanded clones.

TGTGCCAGCAGCTTAGCCAGAAACACTGAAGCTTTCTTT	CASSLARNTEAFF	TRBV7-2	-	TRBJ1-1	-
TGTGCCAGCCCCCCCCTAAGCGGGACCACAGATACGCAGTATTTT	CASPPLSGTTDTQYF	TRBV28	TRBD2	TRBJ2-3	-
TGTGCCAGCAGCTTAATTATTGAGACCCAGTACTTC	CASSLIIETQYF	TRBV7-2	-	TRBJ2-5	-
TGTGCCACCAGCAGAGATTCTGCGAGCGGGAGCTCGGAGACCCAGTACTTC	CATSRDSASGSSETQYF	TRBV15	TRBD2	TRBJ2-5	-
TGTGCCATCAGTGGGCTGAACACTGAAGCTTTCTTT	CAISGLNTEAFF	TRBV10-3	-	TRBJ1-1	few
TGTGCCAGCAGTAGAGCGGGAGGGAACAATGAGCAGTTCTTC	CASSRAGGNNEQFF	TRBV2	TRBD2	TRBJ2-1	-
TGTGCCAGCAGTGATTGGGGGGGATCTGGAAACACCATATATTTT	CASSDWGGSGNTIYF	TRBV25-1	-	TRBJ1-3	once
TGTGCCAGCAGCAGGGAGGGTTTTACTAGCGGGTACGAGCAGTACTTC	CASSREGFTSGYEQYF	TRBV2	TRBD2	TRBJ2-7	few
TGTGCCAGCAGGTCGCCGACAGGGTTAATTGGCTACACCTTC	CASRSPTGLIGYTF	TRBV28	TRBD1	TRBJ1-2	-
TGTGCCAGCAGTGAAGCCGGGACAGGTACTGAAGCTTTCTTT	CASSEAGTGTEAFF	TRBV6-1	TRBD1	TRBJ1-1	once
TGCGCCAGCACCATGTTTGAGGGTAAAACCGGGGAGCTGTTTTTT	CASTMFEGKTGELFF	TRBV5-1	-	TRBJ2-2	-
TGCAGCGTTGAAAACCGGGGGGTACCCGGGGAGCTGTTTTTT	CSVENRGVPGELFF	TRBV29-1	TRBD2	TRBJ2-2	-
TGTGCCAGCAGTAAACAGGGAGATACGCAGTATTTT	CASSKQGDTQYF	TRBV6-5	-	TRBJ2-3	-
TGTGCCAGCAGTTACTCAGGGGACAGGGGGACCTACGAGCAGTACTTC	CASSYSGDRGTYEQYF	TRBV6-6	TRBD1	TRBJ2-7	few
TGCGCCAGCAGCTTGGACCCAGGGGGCGCCTCTACTGGCTACACCTTC	CASSLDPGGASTGYTF	TRBV5-1	TRBD1	TRBJ1-2	-
TGTTTTACAGGGGAATTAGGTCAGAACACTGAAGCTTTCTTT	CFTGELGQNTEAFF	TRBV28	TRBD1	TRBJ1-1	-
TGTGCCAGCAGCCCCGGTGTGACCGGGGAGCTGTTTTTT	CASSPGVTGELFF	TRBV6-5	-	TRBJ2-2	-
TGTGCCAGCAGTCGAAACAGGGGCATCTATGGCTACACCTTC	CASSRNRGIYGYTF	TRBV27	TRBD1	TRBJ1-2	few
TGTGCCAGCGCACAGGGTAACACCATATATTTT	CASAQGNTIYF	TRBV14	-	TRBJ1-3	-
TGTGCCAGCAGCCCAGTGGGAGCGGCCCTAAGGGTCGAGCAGTACTTC	CASSPVGAALRVEQYF	TRBV11-2	-	TRBJ2-7	-
TGTGCCAGCAGCGTAGGGGGGCTTCGGGACATTCAGTACTTC	CASSVGGLRDIQYF	TRBV9	-	TRBJ2-4	-
TGTGCCAGCAGCTTGGCACGGAGAAACTATGGCTACACCTTC	CASSLARRNYGYTF	TRBV7-2	-	TRBJ1-2	-
TGTGCCAGCAGCCCCACTGCAGGTTACACCGGGGAGCTGTTTTTT	CASSPTAGYTGELFF	TRBV6-4	-	TRBJ2-2	-
TGTGCCAGTAGTACCAGGGGGGCTGAAGCTTTCTTT	CASSTRGAEAFF	TRBV19	TRBD1	TRBJ1-1	-
TGTGCCAGCAGCGCTCCAGGGGGAGATGGCTACACCTTC	CASSAPGGDGYTF	TRBV7-2	TRBD1	TRBJ1-2	-
TGTGCCAGCAGCTCCCAACAGGGTAACTATGGCTACACCTTC	CASSSQQGNYGYTF	TRBV7-2	-	TRBJ1-2	-